This TCR beta chain derives from a study of shared clonotypes between healthy human individuals. Libraries were prepared by immunoSEQ multiplex PCR; TCRdb keeps only in-frame clonotypes and omits some of them. This sample has about 1 million clones, with more than 65% found just once. This clone was picked up many times. There are 14 residues in the CDR3. Trimming stripped 6 bases from V and 4 bases from J, with 16 bases between. Germline V gene data show CDR1 as SGHAT and CDR2 as FQNNGV. This chain joins TRBV11-2 and TRBJ2-7; D ambiguous. This TCR was sampled from a young man in good health. The sample taken for sequencing was memory CD4+ T cells sorted from blood. Subset of the sample: CD45RA-negative fraction. The CDR3 DNA is TGTGCCAGCAGTATTCAGGCTCTCGGTTACGAGCAGTACTTC. It translates to CASSIQALGYEQYF.